The rows below give T cell receptor beta chains drawn from one sample of a study of response to subunit inactivated influenza vaccine. One entry per CDR3 protein results from TCRdb running MiXCR on the RT-PCR reads. The data hold 650,000 to 700,000 distinct CDR3 sequences, with 15% to 18% observed a single time. This specimen was PBMCs from blood, taken 12 days after vaccination. The receptors stem from a man aged 50 or older who received an inactivated influenza vaccine. CDR3s include the opening cysteine and the closing phenylalanine or tryptophan. A D gene is named only where the DNA matches it firmly. Size is stated for part of the rows, as once, few or many counts, or as a class when the clone is expanded.

.	17	TRBV4-3	TRBJ2-1	.	CASSQDPQVGSYNEQFF	TGCGCCAGCAGCCAAGATCCGCAAGTGGGCTCCTACAATGAGCAGTTCTTC
TRBD1	14	TRBV18	TRBJ1-1	.	CASSPGTGRTEAFF	TGTGCCAGCTCACCCGGGACAGGGCGCACTGAAGCTTTCTTT
.	13	TRBV7-9	TRBJ1-1	few	CASSRQPNTEAFF	TGTGCCAGCAGCCGACAGCCGAACACTGAAGCTTTCTTT
.	13	TRBV20-1	TRBJ1-1	.	CSASVRANTEAFF	TGCAGTGCTAGTGTTAGGGCGAACACTGAAGCTTTCTTT
.	13	TRBV20-1	TRBJ2-3	.	CSASGLARDTQYF	TGCAGTGCTAGCGGTCTAGCCAGAGATACGCAGTATTTT
.	15	TRBV28	TRBJ1-2	.	CASNPTGGPLYGYTF	TGTGCCAGCAACCCTACAGGCGGCCCCCTCTATGGCTACACCTTC
TRBD2	16	TRBV7-9	TRBJ2-7	.	CASSTGLATVAYEQYF	TGTGCCAGCAGCACGGGACTAGCCACGGTGGCCTACGAGCAGTACTTC
.	16	TRBV12-3/TRBV12-4	TRBJ1-4	.	CASSTRGIATNEKLFF	TGTGCCAGCAGCACTAGGGGCATTGCAACTAATGAAAAACTGTTTTTT
TRBD2	15	TRBV20-1	TRBJ2-3	few	CRASGAGRVADTQYF	TGCAGAGCCTCGGGCGCGGGGAGGGTGGCAGATACGCAGTATTTT
TRBD1	17	TRBV6-5	TRBJ1-6	.	CASSFTGRGGYNSPLHF	TGTGCCAGCAGTTTTACAGGCAGGGGGGGCTATAATTCACCCCTCCACTTT
TRBD1	16	TRBV6-1	TRBJ2-2	few	CASSTSGTGNTGELFF	TGTGCCAGCAGCACTTCCGGGACAGGGAACACCGGGGAGCTGTTTTTT
.	14	TRBV5-5	TRBJ2-1	.	CASSLAVLVNEQFF	TGTGCCAGCAGCTTGGCGGTTTTGGTGAATGAGCAGTTCTTC
TRBD2	16	TRBV12-3/TRBV12-4	TRBJ2-1	many	CASRGLAESSYNEQFF	TGTGCCAGCAGGGGACTAGCGGAAAGCTCCTACAATGAGCAGTTCTTC
TRBD1	13	TRBV2	TRBJ1-2	many	CASSEGTGTGYTF	TGTGCCAGCAGTGAAGGGACAGGGACTGGCTACACCTTC
.	16	TRBV5-4	TRBJ1-2	few	CASSLASPGIGYGYTF	TGTGCCAGCAGCTTGGCCTCACCGGGGATAGGCTATGGCTACACCTTC
.	17	TRBV28	TRBJ1-5	few	CASSLIERLGGNQPQHF	TGTGCCAGCAGTTTAATAGAAAGGCTGGGAGGCAATCAGCCCCAGCATTTT
TRBD2	16	TRBV7-6	TRBJ2-1	.	CASSLAPGGAHNEQFF	TGTGCCAGCAGCTTAGCGCCCGGGGGGGCCCACAATGAGCAGTTCTTC